These 17 T cell receptor beta chains originate from one sample sequenced in a study of T cell repertoires in cytomegalovirus infection (dated by TCRdb to about 2019). Their specific antigens are unknown. The listed sequencing device is Illumina HiSeq 1500. The public reads were reanalyzed by TCRdb: fastp trimming at Q25, MiXCR alignment, in-frame beta chains only. Identical CDR3 proteins give one entry, which carries the most common genes and DNA. The sample profile shows fewer than 950,000 distinct CDR3 sequences; approximately 32% of them were found once. Jointly, the top ten make up about an eighth of the sample. The treatment or condition label for this specimen denotes: in vitro stimulation with specific CMV peptide epitopes to enrich CMV-specific T cells. The sample consisted of cultured CD8+ T cells from PBMCs, taken from culture after CMV antigen stimulation. Receptors originate from a human donor in good health (CMV status not recorded). Some clones in this sample may be carry-over from other donors' samples.

This sequence joins TRBV19 and TRBJ2-5, with D hard to call. This CDR3 is built from 15 residues. The V end lost 8 bases, the J end lost 4 bases, and 20 bases lay between the germline ends. CDR1 is LNHDA and CDR2 is SQIVND in the germline V gene (reference sequence). CDR3 bases: TGTGCCAGTGCCGAATACGGCGGCTTCGGAGAGACCCAGTACTTC. Its translation is CASAEYGGFGETQYF. Drawing the rest from reference TRBV19 and TRBJ2-5, the complete variable domain is DGGITQSPKYLFRKEGQNVTLSCEQNLNHDAMYWYRQDPGQGLRLIYYSQIVNDFQKGDIAEGYSVSREKKESFPLTVTSAQKNPTAFYLCASAEYGGFGETQYFGPGTRLLVL.

This clonotype was seen just once. A read error is possible here, since a much larger clone lies one base away. The CDR3 reads CASSLRRAGKNIQYF. The CDR3 bases are TGTGCCAGCAGCTTGCGAAGGGCTGGCAAAAACATTCAGTACTTC. The chain joins TRBV5-5 to TRBJ2-4; D not certain. The CDR3 runs 15 residues. Trimming left V 1 base short and J 3 bases short, with 11 bases between. Germline CDR1 is SGHKS and CDR2 is YYEKEE (reference sequence).

The V gene is TRBV19, the J gene TRBJ2-1, with TRBD2 matching 9 bases. This CDR3 contains 16 residues. V was pared by 3 bases and J by 9 bases, with 12 bases of the junction left unmatched. Germline CDR1 and CDR2: LNHDA and SQIVND (reference sequence). The CDR3 DNA reads TGTGCCAGTAGTATGTGGCGGGGGGGCCCACGGGGTGAGCAGTTCTTC. Protein product: CASSMWRGGPRGEQFF.

The chain joins TRBV3-1 to TRBJ1-5, with D unclear. Trimming stripped 9 bases from V and 0 bases from J, with 15 bases between. This CDR3 is built from 15 residues. CDR1 is LGHDT, CDR2 YNNKEL, per germline (reference sequence). The CDR3 coding sequence is TGTGCCAGTACCGATTCTCGCTATAGCAATCAGCCCCAGCATTTT. Translation: CASTDSRYSNQPQHF.

V gene TRBV2 combines with J gene TRBJ2-7; D remains unclear. Germline V lookup: CDR1 SNHLY, CDR2 FYNNEI. Trimming left V 3 bases short and J 3 bases short, with 21 bases between. This CDR3 has 17 amino acids. CDR3: CASSEETFLPYGYEQYF. DNA of the CDR3: TGTGCCAGCAGTGAGGAGACATTTTTACCCTATGGCTACGAGCAGTACTTC.

This clonotype was counted a few times. V usage is TRBV19 and J usage is TRBJ1-5, with D hard to call. The V end lost 8 bases, the J end lost 0 bases, and 20 bases lay between the germline ends. CDR1 and CDR2 (germline): LNHDA, SQIVND (reference sequence). CDR3 length: 17 residues. The CDR3 sequence is CASSDTTGTYSNQPQHF. The CDR3 DNA reads as TGTGCCAGTTCAGACACCACGGGCACCTATAGCAATCAGCCCCAGCATTTT.

The chain is built from TRBV7-9 and TRBJ1-2; 12 bases agree with TRBD1. This CDR3 spans 15 amino acids. V was pared by 5 bases and J by 7 bases, with 8 bases of the junction left unmatched. From germline, CDR1 is SEHNR and CDR2 FQNEAQ (reference sequence). The chain's CDR3 is CASSQGQGAGLGYTF. The CDR3 DNA sequence: TGTGCCAGCAGCCAGGGACAGGGGGCTGGTCTTGGCTACACCTTC.

This clonotype was counted many times. The V gene is TRBV7-2, the J gene TRBJ2-3, with TRBD2 matching 8 bases. V lost 3 bases, J lost 5 bases, and 4 bases stayed unmatched. From germline, CDR1 is SGHTA and CDR2 FQGNSA. The length of the CDR3 is 14 residues. The CDR3 spells CASSFGLALDTQYF. CDR3 in DNA: TGTGCCAGCAGCTTCGGACTAGCTTTAGATACGCAGTATTTT. The full variable domain, with the rest looked up from reference TRBV7-2 and TRBJ2-3, is GAGVSQSPSNKVTEKGKDVELRCDPISGHTALYWYRQSLGQGLEFLIYFQGNSAPDKSGLPSDRFSAERTGGSVSTLTIQRTQQEDSAVYLCASSFGLALDTQYFGPGTRLTVL.

This clonotype came up many times. The rearrangement joins TRBV7-2 to TRBJ2-1; TRBD2 matches at 9 bases. Germline V gene sequence: CDR1 SGHTA, CDR2 FQGNSA. The junction had 6 bases not matched to a gene; V was cut back by 1 base and J by 5 bases. The CDR3 is made up of 16 amino acids. The CDR3 is CASSLVGGGAHNEQFF. For the CDR3, the DNA is TGTGCCAGCAGCTTAGTCGGCGGGGGGGCGCACAATGAGCAGTTCTTC.

This chain links TRBV24-1 with TRBJ1-5; 7 bases line up with TRBD1. CDR1 is KGHDR, CDR2 SFDVKD, per germline. The J segment lost 8 bases and the V segment lost 4 bases, leaving 7 bases of the junction unmatched. The CDR3 loop spans 14 amino acids. The CDR3 is CATSDRTGWEPQHF. Here the CDR3 DNA reads TGTGCCACCAGTGACAGGACAGGTTGGGAGCCCCAGCATTTT.

The table lists this clonotype with a count of one. This chain connects TRBV13 to TRBJ2-7; 10 bases match TRBD2. V was pared by 4 bases and J by 7 bases, with 16 bases of the junction left unmatched. This CDR3 region has 17 residues. Per germline, CDR1 PRHDT and CDR2 FYEKMQ (reference sequence). The CDR3 DNA reads TGTGCCAGCAGCTCACGACTGGCAAGCGGGGGGGCCGGTGAGCAGTACTTC. It codes for CASSSRLASGGAGEQYF. Full variable domain (rest looked up from reference TRBV13 and TRBJ2-7): AAGVIQSPRHLIKEKRETATLKCYPIPRHDTVYWYQQGPGQDPQFLISFYEKMQSDKGSIPDRFSAQQFSDYHSELNMSSLELGDSALYFCASSSRLASGGAGEQYFGPGTRLTVT.

This clonotype was found many times. This chain connects TRBV19 to TRBJ2-2; perhaps TRBD1 as D (5 bases). The CDR3 totals 14 residues. Per the germline V gene, CDR1 is LNHDA and CDR2 is SQIVND (reference sequence). V lost 7 bases and J 2 bases, leaving 11 bases between the germline ends. The CDR3 bases are TGTGCCAGTACGTGGACAACAAACACCGGGGAGCTGTTTTTT. Translation: CASTWTTNTGELFF. The whole variable domain, filled in from reference TRBV19 and TRBJ2-2, reads DGGITQSPKYLFRKEGQNVTLSCEQNLNHDAMYWYRQDPGQGLRLIYYSQIVNDFQKGDIAEGYSVSREKKESFPLTVTSAQKNPTAFYLCASTWTTNTGELFFGEGSRLTVL.

The J gene is TRBJ1-5, the V gene TRBV5-4, with D tentatively TRBD1 (6 bases). The CDR3 is made up of 17 amino acids. CDR1 is SGHNT, CDR2 YYREEE, per germline (reference sequence). The V end was cut by 3 bases, the J end by 1 base, with 17 bases between. CDR3 residues: CASSSYQGRGSNQPQHF. The CDR3 DNA sequence: TGTGCCAGCAGCTCCTACCAGGGAAGGGGGAGCAATCAGCCCCAGCATTTT.

The rearrangement uses TRBV28 and TRBJ1-4; D call uncertain. The CDR3 sequence is 14 residues long. Germline V CDR1 and CDR2: MDHEN, SYDVKM. V was trimmed by 1 base and J by 4 bases, leaving 7 bases between them. The CDR3 DNA is TGTGCCAGCAGTTTATTACAGTTTAATGAAAAACTGTTTTTT. Its translation: CASSLLQFNEKLFF.

At least ten counts were recorded for this clonotype. V usage is TRBV27 and J usage is TRBJ2-1, with D possibly being TRBD2 (5 bases). Trimming pared 8 bases from V and 2 bases from J, leaving 19 bases between. The CDR3 contains 16 residues. CDR1 is MNHEY and CDR2 is SMNVEV in the germline V gene (reference sequence). CDR3 DNA sequence: TGTGCCAGCGGCTTACAGACGGGGTTTGCCTACAATGAGCAGTTCTTC. Protein: CASGLQTGFAYNEQFF.

The chain recombines TRBV6-5 with TRBJ2-1, with D uncertain. Trimming removed 8 bases at V and 8 bases at J, with 13 bases between. The V gene's germline CDR1 is MNHEY and CDR2 SVGAGI. The CDR3 runs to 12 residues. The CDR3 reads CASLSGFDEQFF. The CDR3 bases are TGTGCCAGCCTATCGGGTTTCGATGAGCAGTTCTTC.

This clonotype was picked up a small number of times. V gene TRBV4-1 combines with J gene TRBJ1-1; D not resolved. Trimming removed 1 base at V and 3 bases at J, with 9 bases between. Germline lookup yields CDR1 MGHRA and CDR2 YSYEKL. The CDR3 covers 14 residues. The CDR3 DNA follows: TGCGCCAGCAGCCAAGTCAGAAAGGACACTGAAGCTTTCTTT. Translation: CASSQVRKDTEAFF.